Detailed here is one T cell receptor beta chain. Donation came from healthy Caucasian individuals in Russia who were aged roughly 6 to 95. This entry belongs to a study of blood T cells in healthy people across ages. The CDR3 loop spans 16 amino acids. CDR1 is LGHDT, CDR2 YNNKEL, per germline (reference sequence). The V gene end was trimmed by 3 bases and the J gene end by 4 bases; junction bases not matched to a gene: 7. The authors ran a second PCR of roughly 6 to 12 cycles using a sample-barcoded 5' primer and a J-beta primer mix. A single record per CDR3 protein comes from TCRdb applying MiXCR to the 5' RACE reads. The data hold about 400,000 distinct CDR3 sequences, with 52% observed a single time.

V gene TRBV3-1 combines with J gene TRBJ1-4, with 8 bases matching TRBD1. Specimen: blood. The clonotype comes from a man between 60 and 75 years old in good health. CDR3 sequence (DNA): TGTGCCAGCAGCCACCTTGACAGGGGTTTTAATGAAAAACTGTTTTTT. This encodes CASSHLDRGFNEKLFF. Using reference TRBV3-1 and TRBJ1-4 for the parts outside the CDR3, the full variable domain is DTAVSQTPKYLVTQMGNDKSIKCEQNLGHDTMYWYKQDSKKFLKIMFSYNNKELIINETVPNRFSPKSPDKAHLNLHINSLELGDSAVYFCASSHLDRGFNEKLFFGSGTQLSVL.